The T cell receptor (beta chain) under discussion was sequenced for a study of blood T cell repertoires in COVID-19. Overall study: Nucleic acid was either cDNA or gDNA, and it came from T cells, B-cell-depleted T cells, or PBMCs.

In the authors' methods: Using reference gene primer amplification, nucleated cell counts were estimated. Using immunoSEQ multiplex PCR, the repertoire was profiled, and TCRdb retains in-frame clones only, with some absent. The V and J calls and clone size come from that table; D and trimming were worked out from the DNA. The repertoire holds hundreds of thousands of clones, with around nine tenths as singletons. The TCR originated in a man aged 70-80 years with acute or convalescent COVID-19. Sequenced: peripheral blood.

The chain's CDR3 is CASSYMTSTDTQYF. The CDR3 DNA reads TGCGCCAGCAGCTATATGACTAGTACAGATACGCAGTATTTT. This chain joins TRBV5-1 and TRBJ2-3, with D tentatively TRBD2 (6 bases). Deletions cut 3 bases from V and 3 bases from J, with 11 bases between. The CDR3 is made up of 14 amino acids. Germline lookup yields CDR1 SGHRS and CDR2 YFSETQ. Looking up the rest from reference TRBV5-1 and TRBJ2-3 gives the full variable domain: KAGVTQTPRYLIKTRGQQVTLSCSPISGHRSVSWYQQTPGQGLQFLFEYFSETQRNKGNFPGRFSGRQFSNSRSEMNVSTLELGDSALYLCASSYMTSTDTQYFGPGTRLTVL.